One sample yielded the 18 T cell receptor beta chains listed below, sequenced in a study of healthy donors' naive CD4 and CD8 T cells. Each TCR library used about 500 ng of total RNA and a linear amplification protocol. TCRdb reprocessed the reads with MiXCR, giving one entry per CDR3 protein. Found here are 150,000 to 200,000 distinct CDR3 sequences, about 76% of them singletons; the top ten hold about 2.3%. Sample: naive CD4+ and CD8+ T cells sorted from blood, pooled from several donors. The receptors originated from a pool of human donors in good health; the sample pools cells from several healthy donors.

This chain uses TRBV6-2 or TRBV6-3 with TRBJ2-1, with D possibly being TRBD1 (5 bases). The CDR3 runs 17 residues. CDR1 and CDR2 (germline): MNHEY, SVGEGT. Between the trimmed V and J ends, which lost 2 bases and 5 bases, there was a span of 19 bases. This chain's CDR3 is CASSYGASVRLDNEQFF. The CDR3 DNA is TGTGCCAGCAGTTACGGGGCCTCTGTCCGCCTCGACAATGAGCAGTTCTTC.

The gene calls are TRBV5-5 and TRBJ1-5, with D maybe TRBD1 (6 bases). CDR1 and CDR2 (germline): SGHKS, YYEKEE (reference sequence). V gave up 4 bases and J gave up 1 base, with 21 bases separating them. CDR3 length: 18 amino acids. The CDR3 protein is CASSPRTAIGASNQPQHF. The CDR3 DNA is TGTGCCAGCAGCCCCAGGACAGCTATAGGAGCCAGCAATCAGCCCCAGCATTTT.

This clonotype has only one observation. The chain employs TRBV10-3 and TRBJ1-2, with 11 bases lining up with TRBD1. Germline assignment: CDR1 ENHRY and CDR2 SYGVKD. With 6 bases clipped from V and 13 bases from J, the junction kept 7 bases outside the gene matches. The CDR3 loop spans 12 amino acids. The CDR3 coding sequence is TGTGCCATCAGCCCGGACAGGGGGCGATTCACCTTC. It encodes CAISPDRGRFTF.

The chain uses TRBV29-1 and TRBJ1-2; 7 bases match TRBD1. With V trimmed by 1 base and J by 5 bases, 7 bases remained unmatched. CDR3 length: 14 residues. Germline CDR1 reads SQVTM; CDR2 reads ANQGSEA. The CDR3 is CSVEGATGAYGYTF. The CDR3 DNA reads as TGCAGCGTTGAAGGAGCTACAGGGGCTTATGGCTACACCTTC. Full variable domain (rest looked up from reference TRBV29-1 and TRBJ1-2): SAVISQKPSRDICQRGTSLTIQCQVDSQVTMMFWYRQQPGQSLTLIATANQGSEATYESGFVIDKFPISRPNLTFSTLTVSNMSPEDSSIYLCSVEGATGAYGYTFGSGTRLTVV.

On this clonotype itself: The junction and the germline gene differ at one end; a read error may be behind it. The chain combines TRBV19 with TRBJ1-2, with D tentatively TRBD1 (5 bases). The CDR3 has 15 amino acids. Germline-derived CDR1 and CDR2 are LNHDA and SQIVND (reference sequence). The CDR3 spells CASSIQPEGLYGYTF. CDR3 coding DNA: TGTGCCAGTAGTATTCAGCCGGAGGGGCTCTATGGCTACACCTTT.

This sequence joins TRBV29-1 and TRBJ2-7; no clear D gene. Trimming took off 4 bases at V and 4 bases at J, with 11 bases between the two ends. Germline values: CDR1 SQVTM, CDR2 ANQGSEA. This CDR3 contains 12 residues. The DNA of the CDR3 is TGCAGCGTTGCGGGTGGGAATTACGAGCAGTACTTC. Protein product: CSVAGGNYEQYF.

The chain links TRBV29-1 to TRBJ2-3, with 8 positions matching TRBD1. CDR1 is SQVTM, CDR2 ANQGSEA, per germline. The V gene end was trimmed by 0 bases and the J gene end by 4 bases; junction bases not matched to a gene: 3. The CDR3 extends over 14 amino acids. The CDR3: CSVEDFRGPDTQYF. The CDR3 DNA is TGCAGCGTTGAAGATTTCAGGGGGCCAGATACGCAGTATTTT.

The chain combines TRBV19 with TRBJ1-1; D is possibly TRBD1 (6 bases). Germline V CDR1 and CDR2: LNHDA, SQIVND (reference sequence). The V end lost 3 bases, the J end lost 0 bases, and 11 bases lay between the germline ends. The CDR3 is 15 residues long. CDR3 protein: CASSIPTGLNTEAFF. DNA for the CDR3: TGTGCCAGTAGTATTCCAACAGGGCTGAACACTGAAGCTTTCTTT.

This clonotype was detected once. The chain joins TRBV28 to TRBJ2-1; the D is unclear. This CDR3 comprises 12 residues. From germline, CDR1 is MDHEN and CDR2 SYDVKM. The V end lost 2 bases, the J end lost 9 bases, and 8 bases lay between the germline ends. CDR3 sequence: CASSLLVIEQFF. The CDR3 bases are TGTGCCAGCAGTTTACTCGTTATTGAGCAGTTCTTC.

This rearrangement joins TRBV29-1 to TRBJ2-2; D not resolved. Germline CDR1 reads SQVTM; CDR2 reads ANQGSEA. The CDR3 runs 11 residues. V was cut by 1 base and J by 7 bases, with 4 bases left in between. Here the CDR3 reads CSVEANGELFF. CDR3 coding DNA: TGCAGCGTTGAAGCGAACGGGGAGCTGTTTTTT.

The chain joins TRBV11-2 to TRBJ1-1; unclear D gene. V dropped 1 base and J dropped 1 base, with 7 bases sitting between them. CDR3 size: 14 residues. In germline, CDR1 is SGHAT, CDR2 FQNNGV. The CDR3 bases are TGTGCCAGCAGCTTAGTTGGGGAGAACACTGAAGCTTTCTTT. The encoded protein is CASSLVGENTEAFF. The variable domain in full, completed from reference TRBV11-2 and TRBJ1-1, reads EAGVAQSPRYKIIEKRQSVAFWCNPISGHATLYWYQQILGQGPKLLIQFQNNGVVDDSQLPKDRFSAERLKGVDSTLKIQPAKLEDSAVYLCASSLVGENTEAFFGQGTRLTVV.

CDR3 amino acids: CASSYSDSPLHF. In DNA form, the CDR3 reads TGTGCCAGCAGTTACTCGGATTCACCCCTCCACTTT. The chain uses TRBV6-5 and TRBJ1-6; D unclear. Germline lookup yields CDR1 MNHEY and CDR2 SVGAGI. The V end lost 0 bases, the J end lost 8 bases, and 2 bases lay between the germline ends. The CDR3 is 12 amino acids.

The chain couples TRBV19 to TRBJ1-5, with 7 bases lining up with TRBD1. The CDR3 has 14 residues. J lost 7 bases, V lost 6 bases, and 9 bases had no gene match. The germline gives CDR1 LNHDA, CDR2 SQIVND (reference sequence). CDR3 in amino acids: CASSEQGKEQPQHF. CDR3 DNA sequence: TGTGCCAGTAGCGAACAGGGGAAGGAGCAGCCCCAGCATTTT.

This chain links TRBV12-3 or TRBV12-4 with TRBJ1-1; 11 bases agree with TRBD1. Trimming removed 1 base from V and 11 bases from J; junction bases left unmatched: 3. The CDR3 has 13 amino acids. CDR3 DNA sequence: TGTGCCAGCAGTTTAGAGGGACAGGGGGAGGCTTTCTTT. It encodes CASSLEGQGEAFF.

This chain links TRBV27 with TRBJ1-1, with unresolved D. The germline gives CDR1 MNHEY, CDR2 SMNVEV (reference sequence). V shed 6 bases and J shed 1 base, with 9 bases lying between them. This CDR3 is built from 13 residues. The CDR3: CASRRLKNTEAFF. For the CDR3, the DNA is TGTGCCAGCAGGCGCCTGAAGAACACTGAAGCTTTCTTT.

This clonotype was recorded once. This sequence joins TRBV7-8 and TRBJ2-1; D remains ambiguous. CDR1 and CDR2 (germline): SGHVS, FQNEAQ. The V gene lost 1 base and the J gene lost 9 bases, with 10 bases spanning the gap. The CDR3 consists of 13 residues. The CDR3 DNA follows: TGTGCCAGCAGCTTAGACGGGCTGATTGAGCAGTTCTTC. It encodes CASSLDGLIEQFF.

The chain has TRBV30 and TRBJ2-3; perhaps TRBD1 as D (6 bases). Trimming took off 3 bases at V and 0 bases at J, with 10 bases between the two ends. Germline CDR1 is GTSNPN and CDR2 is SVGIG (reference sequence). The CDR3 is 14 amino acids. CDR3 in DNA: TGTGCCTGGAGGAGGACAGCTAGCACAGATACGCAGTATTTT. Translated, it gives CAWRRTASTDTQYF.

This chain links TRBV29-1 with TRBJ1-2; possibly TRBD1 for D (5 bases). The CDR3 length is 13 residues. Trimming shortened V by 4 bases and J by 2 bases, and 11 bases separated the two germline ends. Germline V lookup: CDR1 SQVTM, CDR2 ANQGSEA. As DNA, the CDR3 is TGCAGCGTTGCCCAGGGTATGAACTATGGCTACACCTTC. It is translated as CSVAQGMNYGYTF. The whole variable domain, filled in from reference TRBV29-1 and TRBJ1-2, reads SAVISQKPSRDICQRGTSLTIQCQVDSQVTMMFWYRQQPGQSLTLIATANQGSEATYESGFVIDKFPISRPNLTFSTLTVSNMSPEDSSIYLCSVAQGMNYGYTFGSGTRLTVV.